The source of this T cell receptor beta chain is a study of CD8+ T cells in alopecia areata. Turning to the study itself: The study gave treated patients oral tofacitinib at 5 to 10 mg twice daily.

Germline CDR1 MNHEY, CDR2 SMNVEV (reference sequence). Trimming cost V 6 bases and J 4 bases; bases outside gene matches: 3. The CDR3 loop spans 13 amino acids. Following extraction, RNA underwent reverse transcription to cDNA, which served as the sequencing template. The repertoire was sequenced with immunoSEQ multiplex PCR; TCRdb's copy has only in-frame clones and lacks some. The sample holds around 120,000 clones; 58% are singletons and the top ten take under 35%. General study results and limits: Researchers report lesional scalp, most notably alopecia totalis/universalis, outstripped normal scalp in clonality. Unlike in mice, where it was clearer, TCR sharing across patients was less clear, possibly HLA-related.

The sample holds one count of this clone. Its antigen remains unknown. Other DNA sequences within the sample encode an identical CDR3. The treatment: oral pan-JAK inhibitor, 5-10 mg twice daily. This receptor was identified in a human donor with alopecia areata. This chain uses TRBV27 with TRBJ2-7; 10 nucleotides match TRBD1. This specimen consisted of CD8+ T cells sorted from blood, obtained at week 4, from a patient treated with tofacitinib. The DNA of the CDR3 is TGTGCCAGCAGCCCGGGACAGGGGTACGAGCAGTACTTC. Its protein is CASSPGQGYEQYF.